These T cell receptor beta chains were read from a single sample in a study of cytomegalovirus exposure and HLA in healthy donors. Data came from immunoSEQ multiplex PCR; TCRdb stores just in-frame clones and leaves some out. This sample has 100,000 to 150,000 clones; approximately 95% occur once, and the top ten carry 1.7%. Sequenced input: PBMCs. These TCRs come from a man between 18 and 35 years old in good health and CMV-seronegative. Each CDR3 is given with its conserved first and last residue. The D gene is left open where the match is weak. Only some rows state a clone size, as once, few, many or a class for expanded clones.

abundance	d_gene	v_gene	j_gene	CDR3nt	CDR3aa
once	TRBD1	TRBV30	TRBJ2-7	TGTGCCTGGAGGAACAGGGGGCTTATCTCCTACGAGCAGTACTTC	CAWRNRGLISYEQYF
.	.	TRBV4-3	TRBJ2-3	TGCGCCAGCAGCCAAGCCGTACAGGGTAGCACAGATACGCAGTATTTT	CASSQAVQGSTDTQYF
.	TRBD2	TRBV7-6	TRBJ2-2	TGTGCCAGCAGCTCCGGGACTAGCGAAACGAACACCGGGGAGCTGTTTTTT	CASSSGTSETNTGELFF
.	.	TRBV7-2	TRBJ1-1	TGTGCCAGCAGCTTATTGGGGGGTGGCACTGAAGCTTTCTTT	CASSLLGGGTEAFF
.	.	TRBV29-1	TRBJ2-7	TGCAGCGTTGAAGACGGAGGGACGGGGACAGATCCCTACGAGCAGTACTTC	CSVEDGGTGTDPYEQYF
.	.	TRBV4-1	TRBJ2-7	TGCGCCAGCAGCCTCGGGTTGTCCTACGAGCAGTACTTC	CASSLGLSYEQYF
.	.	TRBV7-7	TRBJ1-1	TGTGCTAGCAGCATCATAGAGTTGAACACTGAAGCTTTCTTT	CASSIIELNTEAFF
once	.	TRBV10-3	TRBJ2-5	TGTGCCATCAGCATAGCAGGGTCCCAAGAGACCCAGTACTTC	CAISIAGSQETQYF
.	.	TRBV4-1	TRBJ2-1	TGCGCCAGCAGCCAAGAGGATAACAGCTACAATGAGCAGTTCTTC	CASSQEDNSYNEQFF
.	.	TRBV6-5	TRBJ1-5	TGTGCCAGCAGTCCCCAGGCGAATCAGCCCCAGCATTTT	CASSPQANQPQHF
.	.	TRBV4-2	TRBJ1-5	TGTGCCAGCAGCCAGGGGGCCGGGACGGTTAGCAATCAGCCCCAGCATTTT	CASSQGAGTVSNQPQHF
.	TRBD2	TRBV5-6	TRBJ2-3	TGTGCCAGCAGCTTAACGGGACTAGCGGGAGGTTCCCCAGATACGCAGTATTTT	CASSLTGLAGGSPDTQYF
.	TRBD1	TRBV18	TRBJ1-3	TGTGCCAGCGCCGACAGGGAAGGAAACACCATATATTTT	CASADREGNTIYF
.	.	TRBV2	TRBJ1-1	TGTGCCAGCAGAATCCTTCGGGAGCCCCCTTCAGCTTTCTTT	CASRILREPPSAFF
.	TRBD2	TRBV11-1	TRBJ2-1	TGTGCCAGCAGCTTAGTGACTAGCGGGAGGTTCTACAATGAGCAGTTCTTC	CASSLVTSGRFYNEQFF
.	.	TRBV30	TRBJ1-5	TGTGCCTGGAGTGTATGGGGCAGGGGTTATAGCAATCAGCCCCAGCATTTT	CAWSVWGRGYSNQPQHF
.	TRBD2	TRBV10-2	TRBJ2-7	TGCGCCAGCACGGGACTAGCGGATTCCTACGAGCAGTACTTC	CASTGLADSYEQYF
.	.	TRBV7-2	TRBJ1-2	TGTGCCAGCAGCTTAGAACAGGAGCGTGGCTACACCTTC	CASSLEQERGYTF
.	.	TRBV7-2	TRBJ1-5	TGTGCCAGCAGCTTAGCAGGGGTAGTAAATCAGCCCCAGCATTTT	CASSLAGVVNQPQHF
.	.	TRBV18	TRBJ2-1	TGTGCCAGCTCACCCCTCTCCGGGGATGAGCAGTTCTTC	CASSPLSGDEQFF
.	TRBD1	TRBV7-3	TRBJ2-1	TGTGCCAGCAGTCTGGCGGGACAGGACAATGAGCAGTTCTTC	CASSLAGQDNEQFF
.	TRBD1	TRBV2	TRBJ1-3	TGTGCCAGCAGTGAATTATTCGGACAGGGGTCTTACTCTGGAAACACCATATATTTT	CASSELFGQGSYSGNTIYF